Listed below are T cell receptor beta chains from one sample, sequenced in a study of STAT5B mutations in CD4+ large granular lymphocyte leukemia. Measured with immunoSEQ multiplex PCR; TCRdb has only the in-frame clones, and not every one. The data hold about 34,000 clones, with 65% to 70% observed a single time. Sequenced material: CD4+ T cells from blood buffy coats. The receptors come from a human donor in good health. CDR3s include the opening cysteine and the closing phenylalanine or tryptophan. The order of the fields is J gene, D gene, V gene, clone size, CDR3 DNA, CDR3 protein. The D gene is left open where the match is weak. Only part of the rows carry a size: once, few, many, or a class if the clone is expanded.

TRBJ1-2 TRBD1 TRBV7-2 . TGTGCCAGCAGCTTACACCGTCCCGGGACAGGTTCGGATGGCTACACCTTC CASSLHRPGTGSDGYTF
TRBJ2-3 . TRBV6-1 . TGTGCCAGCAGTGGGACAACAGATACGCAGTATTTT CASSGTTDTQYF
TRBJ2-3 . TRBV2 once TGTGCCAGCAGTCACCCAGGGTCAGATACGCAGTATTTT CASSHPGSDTQYF
TRBJ1-1 . TRBV6-1 . TGTGCCAGCAGTTGGGGACAGAACACTGAAGCTTTCTTT CASSWGQNTEAFF
TRBJ1-1 TRBD1 TRBV10-3 . TGTGCCATCAGTGAGTCGGGCAGGACAGGGTCAGGTGGCACTGAAGCTTTCTTT CAISESGRTGSGGTEAFF
TRBJ1-2 . TRBV6-4 once TGTGCCAGCAGTACCGGGACATCGAACTATGGCTACACCTTC CASSTGTSNYGYTF
TRBJ1-1 . TRBV9 few TGTGCCAGCAGCGTAGGCGGGGAGGGAGCCTACACTGAAGCTTTCTTT CASSVGGEGAYTEAFF
TRBJ1-5 . TRBV5-5 . TGTGCCAGCAGCTTATTCGACAGTACGAGGGTCAATCAGCCCCAGCATTTT CASSLFDSTRVNQPQHF
TRBJ2-3 . TRBV5-4 . TGTGCCAGCAGCATGGGGACCAGCACAGATACGCAGTATTTT CASSMGTSTDTQYF
TRBJ2-7 . TRBV5-1 few TGCGCCAGCAGCCCCCCAGGCGGCGAGCAGTACTTC CASSPPGGEQYF
TRBJ2-1 . TRBV7-2 . TGTGCCAGCAGCTTCCGGAGCTCCTACAATGAGCAGTTCTTC CASSFRSSYNEQFF
TRBJ2-1 TRBD2 TRBV2 . TGTGCCAGCAGCAAACGCGGGCGGGAGCTCAATGAGCAGTTCTTC CASSKRGRELNEQFF
TRBJ2-6 . TRBV4-2 . TGTGCCAGCAGCCAAGTGGCAGGGGCCCTATCTGGGGCCAACGTCCTGACTTTC CASSQVAGALSGANVLTF
TRBJ1-1 . TRBV10-3 . TGTGCCATCAGTGAAAGGGGGTTAAGGAACACTGAAGCTTTCTTT CAISERGLRNTEAFF
TRBJ1-3 . TRBV5-5 few TGTGCCAGCAGCTTGGGTGGCTCTGGAAACACCATATATTTT CASSLGGSGNTIYF
TRBJ1-5 . TRBV7-9 . TGTGCCAGCAGCTTTTCCCCCCGGGGTTATAGCAATCAGCCCCAGCATTTT CASSFSPRGYSNQPQHF
TRBJ2-5 TRBD1 TRBV2 . TGTGCCAGCGGCCGGGACAGGCAGCAAGAGACCCAGTACTTC CASGRDRQQETQYF
TRBJ2-7 TRBD1 TRBV29-1 . TGCAGCGTTCGACAGGGACCCTACGAGCAGTACTTC CSVRQGPYEQYF
TRBJ2-5 TRBD1 TRBV6-5 . TGTGCCAGCAGCCGGACAGGGGTTGGGCAAGAGACCCAGTACTTC CASSRTGVGQETQYF
TRBJ2-3 TRBD2 TRBV7-2 . TGTGCCAGCAGCTTAGCGAGGCGGGGGGTTTACACAGATACGCAGTATTTT CASSLARRGVYTDTQYF
TRBJ1-1 TRBD1 TRBV5-1 . TGCGCCAGCAGCTGGGACAGGGCGGGCACTGAAGCTTTCTTT CASSWDRAGTEAFF
TRBJ2-2 . TRBV4-1 . TGCGCCAGCAGCCAAGTTGTGGACACCGGGGAGCTGTTTTTT CASSQVVDTGELFF
TRBJ1-1 . TRBV7-2 . TGTGCCAGCAGCTCCCGATTTAGCGGGGGGAACACTGAAGCTTTCTTT CASSSRFSGGNTEAFF
TRBJ2-1 . TRBV5-1 . TGCGCCAGCAGCTTGGAACAGGACGTAAGTCAGTTCTTC CASSLEQDVSQFF
TRBJ1-6 TRBD1 TRBV19 . TGTGCCACGACGGACCCAGGGGGTAATTCACCCCTCCACTTT CATTDPGGNSPLHF
TRBJ1-3 TRBD1 TRBV5-6 . TGTGCCAGCAGCCCGATACAGGGGGCAGGTGGAAACACCATATATTTT CASSPIQGAGGNTIYF
TRBJ2-1 . TRBV27 . TGTGCCAGCACCTTAGGGGACGCCGCCTACAATGAGCAGTTCTTC CASTLGDAAYNEQFF
TRBJ2-3 TRBD2 TRBV4-3 . TGCGCCAGCAGCCGAATGGGGGGGGATACGCAGTATTTT CASSRMGGDTQYF
TRBJ2-3 TRBD2 TRBV6-1 once TGTGCCAGCAGTGAACGTTCGAGGCTCGGACTAGCGGGGGCCATAAGCACAGATACGCAGTATTTT CASSERSRLGLAGAISTDTQYF
TRBJ2-1 . TRBV19 . TGTGCCAGTACCACCTTGGTGGGGGCGGTCGGTGAGCAGTTCTTC CASTTLVGAVGEQFF
TRBJ1-4 . TRBV7-2 . TGTGCCAGCAGCTTACTGGGGGCCGGGGAAAAACTGTTTTTT CASSLLGAGEKLFF
TRBJ1-5 . TRBV2 . TGTGCCAGCAGTGAAGACAGAAGCTATCAGCCCCAGCATTTT CASSEDRSYQPQHF
TRBJ2-2 . TRBV7-6 . TGTGCCAGCAGCTTTAGGGCCTCGGGGCCTCCGAACACCGGGGAGCTGTTTTTT CASSFRASGPPNTGELFF
TRBJ1-5 . TRBV4-2 . TGTGCCAGCAGCCAAGAAGTACACACCCGGGGGATGGGAGTTAGCAATCAGCCCCAGCATTTT CASSQEVHTRGMGVSNQPQHF
TRBJ2-5 . TRBV6-6 . TGTGCCAGCAGTTACGGCCAAGAGACCCAGTACTTC CASSYGQETQYF
TRBJ1-4 . TRBV6-5 few TGTGCCAGCAGTTACGGTCCGGGAAATGAAAAACTGTTTTTT CASSYGPGNEKLFF
TRBJ2-7 TRBD1 TRBV19 . TGTGCCAGTCGCTCTCGCGGGACAGGGAACGAGCAGTACTTC CASRSRGTGNEQYF
TRBJ1-1 . TRBV19 . TGTGCCAGTGGATTTACAGGGCGGAACACTGAAGCTTTCTTT CASGFTGRNTEAFF
TRBJ2-5 TRBD1 TRBV11-2 . TGTGCCAGCAGCCGGACAGGGGCCGGTCGGAGAGAGACCCAGTACTTC CASSRTGAGRRETQYF
TRBJ1-1 . TRBV9 . TGTGCCAGCAGCGTCAGGGTACGGGACACTGAAGCTTTCTTT CASSVRVRDTEAFF
TRBJ1-4 . TRBV4-3 . TGCGCCAGCAGCCCCAGACCCCTTAATGAAAAACTGTTTTTT CASSPRPLNEKLFF
TRBJ2-3 . TRBV30 . TGTGCCTGGAGGGATCAGACGCAGTATTTT CAWRDQTQYF
TRBJ2-7 . TRBV7-8 . TGTGCCAGCAGCTTAGAGCCGGGGAGTTTTTACGAGCAGTACTTC CASSLEPGSFYEQYF
TRBJ2-2 . TRBV10-3 . TGTGCCATCGGGGTTAGCGGCTCGAACACCGGGGAGCTGTTTTTT CAIGVSGSNTGELFF